This T cell receptor beta chain was documented in a study of T-cell reconstitution after alpha-beta-depleted transplantation in children. V was shortened by 1 base and J by 0 bases, with 6 bases between the two germline ends. Germline V gene sequence: CDR1 SGHAT, CDR2 FQNNGV. CDR3 length equals 14 residues. This clonotype appeared many times. This sample's TCRbeta library carried unique molecular identifier barcodes. MiXCR, applied by TCRdb to the PCR reads, yields one record per CDR3 protein. The sample gives around 600,000 distinct CDR3 sequences, under 25% of which show up once; 13% to 15% is in the top ten.

The J gene is TRBJ2-5, the V gene TRBV11-2; D not certain. The sample here was PBMCs, mostly from graft donor cells, taken 360 days after TCRalphabeta/CD19-depleted stem cell transplant. The receptor comes from a boy younger than two who had a stem cell transplant for acute myeloid leukemia, so the T cells may come from the graft donor. CDR3 in amino acids: CASSLGAHQETQYF. The DNA for the CDR3 is TGTGCCAGCAGCTTAGGGGCCCACCAAGAGACCCAGTACTTC.